This T cell receptor (beta chain) was captured by sequencing in a study of blood T cell repertoires in COVID-19 (TCRdb year 2020). Describing the broader study: Collaborator samples came from the United States, Italy and Spain and covered acute and convalescent phases of COVID-19. Where available, HLA class I and class II types were obtained from metadata supplied by the sample provider rather than from assay-based typing. The material from the prospective study consisted of cDNA or gDNA derived from T cells, B-cell-depleted T cells, or PBMCs. The samples were drawn from the first 160 participants of the ongoing ImmuneRACE study and from some 1,300 subjects provided by 6 global collaborators. The repertoires were released in a freely available public database meant as a resource for research on the immune response to SARS-CoV-2. The dataset comprised deeply sampled blood TCRbeta repertoires from subjects exposed to, actively infected with, or recovered from COVID-19. A de-identified subject ID, COVID-19 status, age in years and sex were almost always included in the sample metadata.

Comment on this clone: No cognate antigen has been identified for it. No per-base quality is available; no much larger clone lies one base away.

Points the paper makes about the study in general: The amount of clinical and demographic metadata varied by source and participant and was provided uncurated.

Enrolling through a virtual design, the prospective study's participants ranged in age from about 18 to 89 years and lived across roughly 24 United States geographic areas. To assign participants to cohorts, the prospective study relied on clinical history that participants themselves reported in a screening survey and a study questionnaire. In the prospective study, whole blood, serum and a nasopharyngeal or oropharyngeal swab were collected from each participant by mobile phlebotomists. Prospective study participants could optionally give additional blood draws and questionnaires over an approximately 2-month period. Prospective study blood samples were shipped either frozen or at room temperature before DNA extraction. The germline V gene (reference sequence) specifies GTSNPN as CDR1 and SVGIG as CDR2. Germline trimming amounts to 5 bases on V and 2 bases on J, with 4 as the count of junction bases outside the gene matches. There are 14 amino acids in the CDR3, from cysteine to phenylalanine inclusive. Only CDR3 DNA remains: 42 bases, in frame from the first base.

TCRbeta CDR3 regions were amplified from genomic DNA by means of the immunoSEQ Assay, a bias-controlled multiplex PCR. In the authors' own workflow: The number of nucleated cells in each sample was estimated from the amplification of reference gene primers within the assay. To quantify the absolute abundance of each unique TCRbeta CDR3 rearrangement, sequence reads were collapsed and filtered. Productive Simpson clonality was computed per sample as the square root of Simpson's diversity index over productive rearrangements. The source is immuneACCESS, and TCRdb retained only in-frame sequences with V and J called. Part of the clones is not carried over; for the studies checked, unresolved V genes explain less than half of this, and the remainder is unexplained. D and trimming were read from the DNA, whereas the V and J calls and clone size are those reported in that table. The sample table lists over 200,000 clones, approximately 89% of them with a count of one. The top ten clones comprise 3% to 4% of the sample.

The receptor comes from a woman between 25 and 40 years old with acute COVID-19. Sequenced input: PBMCs or T cells enriched from blood (not recorded which). The chain couples TRBV30 to TRBJ1-2; a stretch of 11 junction bases matches TRBD1. DNA sequence: TGTGCCTGGTCGTGGACAGGGGGCAACTATGGCTACACCTTC. This yields the protein CAWSWTGGNYGYTF.